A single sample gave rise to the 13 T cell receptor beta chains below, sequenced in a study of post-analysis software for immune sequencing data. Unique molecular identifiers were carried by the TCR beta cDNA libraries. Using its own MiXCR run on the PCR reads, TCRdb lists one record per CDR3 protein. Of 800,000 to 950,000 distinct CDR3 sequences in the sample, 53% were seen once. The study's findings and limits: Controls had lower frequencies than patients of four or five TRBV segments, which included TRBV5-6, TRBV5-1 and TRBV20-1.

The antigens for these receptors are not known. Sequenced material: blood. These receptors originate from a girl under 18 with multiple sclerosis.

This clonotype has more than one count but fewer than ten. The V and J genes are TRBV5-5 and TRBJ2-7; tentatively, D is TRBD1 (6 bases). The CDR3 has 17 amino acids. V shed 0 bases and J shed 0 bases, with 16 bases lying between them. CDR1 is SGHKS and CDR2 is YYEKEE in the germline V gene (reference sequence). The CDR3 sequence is CASSLGAPGHRSYEQYF. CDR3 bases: TGTGCCAGCAGCTTGGGGGCTCCGGGACACCGCTCCTACGAGCAGTACTTC. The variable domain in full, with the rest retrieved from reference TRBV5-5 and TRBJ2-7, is DAGVTQSPTHLIKTRGQQVTLRCSPISGHKSVSWYQQVLGQGPQFIFQYYEKEERGRGNFPDRFSARQFPNYSSELNVNALLLGDSALYLCASSLGAPGHRSYEQYFGPGTRLTVT.

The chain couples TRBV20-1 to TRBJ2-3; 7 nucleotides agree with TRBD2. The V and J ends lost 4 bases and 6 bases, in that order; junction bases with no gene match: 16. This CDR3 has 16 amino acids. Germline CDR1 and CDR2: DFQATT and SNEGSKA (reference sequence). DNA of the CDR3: TGCAGTGCTATTCCCACTAGCGAGGGGCCCACGGATACGCAGTATTTT. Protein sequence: CSAIPTSEGPTDTQYF.

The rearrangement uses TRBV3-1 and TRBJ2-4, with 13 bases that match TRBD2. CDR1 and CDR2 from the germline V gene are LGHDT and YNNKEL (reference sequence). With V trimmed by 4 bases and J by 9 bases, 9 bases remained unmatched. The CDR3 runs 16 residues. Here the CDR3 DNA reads TGTGCCAGCAGCCGTACCCGACTAGCGGGAGGTGGCATTCAGTACTTC. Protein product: CASSRTRLAGGGIQYF.

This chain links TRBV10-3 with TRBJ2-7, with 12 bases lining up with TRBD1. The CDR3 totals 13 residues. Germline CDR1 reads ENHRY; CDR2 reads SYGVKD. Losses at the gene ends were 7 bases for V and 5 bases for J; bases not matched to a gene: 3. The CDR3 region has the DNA TGTGCCATCAAGGGACAGGGGGCCAACGAGCAGTACTTC. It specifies CAIKGQGANEQYF.

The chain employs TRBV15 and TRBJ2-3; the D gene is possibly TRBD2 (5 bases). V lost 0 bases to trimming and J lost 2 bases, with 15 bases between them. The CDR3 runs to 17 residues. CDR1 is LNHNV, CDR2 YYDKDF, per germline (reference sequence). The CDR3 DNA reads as TGTGCCACCAGCAGAGATTGGGAGAGGTCCTCCACAGATACGCAGTATTTT. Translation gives CATSRDWERSSTDTQYF.

The CDR3 region is CASSGGGYNEQFF. CDR3 nucleotide sequence: TGCGCCAGCAGCGGGGGGGGCTACAATGAGCAGTTCTTC. This rearrangement joins TRBV5-1 to TRBJ2-1; 7 bases match TRBD2. V shed 4 bases, J shed 3 bases, and the junction held 1 base outside the gene matches. This CDR3 comprises 13 residues. Looked up from germline, CDR1 is SGHRS and CDR2 is YFSETQ.

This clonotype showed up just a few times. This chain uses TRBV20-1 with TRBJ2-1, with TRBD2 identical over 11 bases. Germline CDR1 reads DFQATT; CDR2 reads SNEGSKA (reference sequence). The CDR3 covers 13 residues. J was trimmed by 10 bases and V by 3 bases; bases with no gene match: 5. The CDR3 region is CSARASGRREQFF. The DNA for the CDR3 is TGCAGTGCTAGGGCTAGCGGGAGGCGGGAGCAGTTCTTC.

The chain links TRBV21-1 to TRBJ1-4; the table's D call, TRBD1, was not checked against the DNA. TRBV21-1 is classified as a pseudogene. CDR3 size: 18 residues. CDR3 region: CASSIARTINATNEKLFF. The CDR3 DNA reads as TGTGCCAGCAGCATAGCCAGGACAATAAATGCAACTAATGAAAAACTGTTTTTT.

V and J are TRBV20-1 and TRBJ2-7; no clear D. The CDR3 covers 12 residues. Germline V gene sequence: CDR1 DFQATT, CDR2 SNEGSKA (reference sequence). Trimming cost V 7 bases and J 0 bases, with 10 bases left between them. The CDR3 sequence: CSGLDNSYEQYF. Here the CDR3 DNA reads TGCAGTGGGCTAGACAACTCCTACGAGCAGTACTTC.

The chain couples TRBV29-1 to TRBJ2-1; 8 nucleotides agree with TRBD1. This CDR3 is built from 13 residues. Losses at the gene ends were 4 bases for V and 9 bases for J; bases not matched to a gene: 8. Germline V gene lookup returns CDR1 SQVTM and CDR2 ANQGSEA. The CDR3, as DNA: TGCAGCGTTGGCGGGGACAGGCAGCGTGAGCAGTTCTTC. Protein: CSVGGDRQREQFF.

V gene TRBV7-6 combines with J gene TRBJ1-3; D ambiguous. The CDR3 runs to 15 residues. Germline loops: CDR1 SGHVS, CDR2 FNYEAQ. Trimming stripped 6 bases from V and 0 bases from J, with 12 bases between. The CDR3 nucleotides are TGTGCCAGCAGACCCGACATTCTCTCTGGAAACACCATATATTTT. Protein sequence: CASRPDILSGNTIYF. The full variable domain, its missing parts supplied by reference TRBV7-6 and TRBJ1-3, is GAGVSQSPRYKVTKRGQDVALRCDPISGHVSLYWYRQALGQGPEFLTYFNYEAQQDKSGLPNDRFSAERPEGSISTLTIQRTEQRDSAMYRCASRPDILSGNTIYFGEGSWLTVV.

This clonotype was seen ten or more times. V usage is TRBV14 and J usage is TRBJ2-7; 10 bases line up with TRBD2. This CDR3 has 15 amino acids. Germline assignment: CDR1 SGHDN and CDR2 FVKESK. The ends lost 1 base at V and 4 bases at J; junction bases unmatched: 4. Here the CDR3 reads CASSQVGLAAYEQYF. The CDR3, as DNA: TGTGCCAGCAGCCAAGTAGGACTAGCGGCTTACGAGCAGTACTTC.

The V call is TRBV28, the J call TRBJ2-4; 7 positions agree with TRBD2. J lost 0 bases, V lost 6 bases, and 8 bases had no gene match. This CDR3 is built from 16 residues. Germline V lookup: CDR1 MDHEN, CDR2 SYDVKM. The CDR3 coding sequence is TGTGCCAGCAGCCGTGGGGGGGAAAGAGCCAAAAACATTCAGTACTTC. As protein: CASSRGGERAKNIQYF.